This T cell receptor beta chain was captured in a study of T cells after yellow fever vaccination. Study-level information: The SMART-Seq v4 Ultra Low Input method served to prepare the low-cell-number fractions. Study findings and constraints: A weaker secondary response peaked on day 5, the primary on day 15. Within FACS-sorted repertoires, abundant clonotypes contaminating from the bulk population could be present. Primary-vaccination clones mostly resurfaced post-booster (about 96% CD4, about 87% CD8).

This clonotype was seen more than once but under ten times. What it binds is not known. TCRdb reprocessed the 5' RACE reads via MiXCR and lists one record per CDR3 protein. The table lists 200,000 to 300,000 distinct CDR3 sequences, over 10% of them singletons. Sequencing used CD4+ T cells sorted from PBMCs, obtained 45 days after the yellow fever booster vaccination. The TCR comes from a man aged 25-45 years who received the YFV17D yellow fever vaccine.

The CDR3: CASSYSLYYEQYF. The CDR3 nucleotides read TGTGCCAGCAGTTACAGTCTATACTACGAGCAGTACTTC. The chain combines TRBV6-6 with TRBJ2-7, with D hard to call. CDR1 is MNHNY and CDR2 is SVGAGI in the germline V gene (reference sequence). This CDR3 is built from 13 residues. V lost 2 bases and J 3 bases, leaving 8 bases between the germline ends.